This T cell receptor (beta chain) was retrieved from a study of identical twins. This clonotype was seen a handful of times. Its target is unknown. Study observations and caveats: Memory repertoires showed no such pattern, whereas abundant cord blood beta clonotypes carried fewer insertions. Models underestimated TCR alpha sharing (out-of-frame) in monozygotic twins.

The ends were cut back, 2 bases at V and 9 bases at J, with 11 bases in the middle. This CDR3 comprises 13 residues. The germline V gene encodes CDR1 SGHAT and CDR2 FQNNGV. cDNA carried unique molecular identifiers, and a universal primer site was added by template switching. TCRdb reanalysed the 5' RACE reads using MiXCR and keeps one entry per CDR3 protein. This table holds approximately 680,000 distinct CDR3 sequences, roughly 6.6% found once. These same records also appear under a second study, on yellow fever vaccine responses in identical twins.

This clonotype was obtained from a woman younger than 30 in good health. The specimen was PBMCs. The rearrangement uses TRBV11-2 and TRBJ2-1, with a weak D call TRBD1 (6 bases). The DNA for the CDR3 is TGTGCCAGCAGCTTACAGGGGTGGGGTGAGCAGTTCTTC. Translated, it gives CASSLQGWGEQFF.